This is a list of T cell receptor beta chains from one sample in a study of identical twins. Each CDR3 protein is one row after TCRdb ran MiXCR on the 5' RACE reads. The data contain over 600,000 distinct CDR3 sequences, 21% of them singletons. These same data were also listed under a study on T cells expressing NK-cell markers.

Sample: PBMCs. These receptor sequences come from a woman aged 18-30 years in good health. CDR3s include the opening cysteine and the closing phenylalanine or tryptophan. D genes are given only for firm matches. Part of the rows lack a size; the others show once, few, many or a class for expanded clones.

j_call: TRBJ2-5
d_call: -
v_call: TRBV7-2
clone_size: -
cdr3_nt: TGTGCGTCGGGGGTTAGGACCCAGTACTTC
cdr3_aa: CASGVRTQYF

j_call: TRBJ2-7
d_call: TRBD2
v_call: TRBV10-3
clone_size: few
cdr3_nt: TGTGCCATACGGACTAGCGAGACCTACGAGCAGTACTTC
cdr3_aa: CAIRTSETYEQYF

j_call: TRBJ2-7
d_call: -
v_call: TRBV7-9
clone_size: few
cdr3_nt: TGTGCCAGCAGCTCCTTCAGGGGTTCCTACGAGCAGTACTTC
cdr3_aa: CASSSFRGSYEQYF

j_call: TRBJ2-2
d_call: TRBD1
v_call: TRBV11-2
clone_size: -
cdr3_nt: TGTGCCAGCAGAACCGGGACAGGGGGGAACACCGGGGAGCTGTTTTTT
cdr3_aa: CASRTGTGGNTGELFF

j_call: TRBJ1-1
d_call: -
v_call: TRBV6-5
clone_size: -
cdr3_nt: TGTGCCAGCAGTTACTCGGGGAGGGGAGAAGCTTTCTTT
cdr3_aa: CASSYSGRGEAFF

j_call: TRBJ2-7
d_call: -
v_call: TRBV20-1
clone_size: -
cdr3_nt: TGCAGTGCTACCAGTTATCGGTACGAGCAGTACTTC
cdr3_aa: CSATSYRYEQYF

j_call: TRBJ2-1
d_call: TRBD2
v_call: TRBV9
clone_size: -
cdr3_nt: TGTGCCAGCAGCGTAGTGCCCTATAGCGGGGGGGCGTACAATGAGCAGTTCTTC
cdr3_aa: CASSVVPYSGGAYNEQFF

j_call: TRBJ2-1
d_call: -
v_call: TRBV20-1
clone_size: -
cdr3_nt: TGCAGTGCCGCGATCTACAATGAGCAGTTCTTC
cdr3_aa: CSAAIYNEQFF

j_call: TRBJ2-2
d_call: -
v_call: TRBV5-6
clone_size: -
cdr3_nt: TGTGCCAGCGGCCCCGAGCACACCGGGGAGCTGTTTTTT
cdr3_aa: CASGPEHTGELFF

j_call: TRBJ2-7
d_call: TRBD2
v_call: TRBV18
clone_size: -
cdr3_nt: TGTGCCAGCGCCGCGGGGGACTCCTACGAGCAGTACTTC
cdr3_aa: CASAAGDSYEQYF

j_call: TRBJ1-3
d_call: -
v_call: TRBV7-2
clone_size: few
cdr3_nt: TGTGCCAGCAGCCCCCGTACGGCCGGAAACACCATATATTTT
cdr3_aa: CASSPRTAGNTIYF

j_call: TRBJ1-1
d_call: -
v_call: TRBV30
clone_size: -
cdr3_nt: TGTGCCTGGGGGACGCAGGCTGGGTGGGTCACTGAAGCTTTCTTT
cdr3_aa: CAWGTQAGWVTEAFF

j_call: TRBJ2-2
d_call: -
v_call: TRBV6-4
clone_size: -
cdr3_nt: TGTGCCAGCAGTGCCTCGCTTGGGACGGACGGTGTAGGTCGACCCGGGGAGCTGTTTTTT
cdr3_aa: CASSASLGTDGVGRPGELFF

j_call: TRBJ1-2
d_call: -
v_call: TRBV7-6
clone_size: -
cdr3_nt: TGTGCCAGCAGCCCCCTAAAGGGAGGGCACTATGGCTACACCTTC
cdr3_aa: CASSPLKGGHYGYTF

j_call: TRBJ2-5
d_call: -
v_call: TRBV6-2/TRBV6-3
clone_size: few
cdr3_nt: TGTGCCAGCAGTTCTTGGGACCTTCGAAAGACCCAGTACTTC
cdr3_aa: CASSSWDLRKTQYF

j_call: TRBJ2-3
d_call: -
v_call: TRBV27
clone_size: -
cdr3_nt: TGTGCCAGCAGTCCGGTTGGGCTCACAGATACGCAGTATTTT
cdr3_aa: CASSPVGLTDTQYF

j_call: TRBJ2-1
d_call: -
v_call: TRBV6-1
clone_size: few
cdr3_nt: TGTGCCAGCGTCGCCCAAAAAGCGGCAAATGAGCAGTTCTTC
cdr3_aa: CASVAQKAANEQFF